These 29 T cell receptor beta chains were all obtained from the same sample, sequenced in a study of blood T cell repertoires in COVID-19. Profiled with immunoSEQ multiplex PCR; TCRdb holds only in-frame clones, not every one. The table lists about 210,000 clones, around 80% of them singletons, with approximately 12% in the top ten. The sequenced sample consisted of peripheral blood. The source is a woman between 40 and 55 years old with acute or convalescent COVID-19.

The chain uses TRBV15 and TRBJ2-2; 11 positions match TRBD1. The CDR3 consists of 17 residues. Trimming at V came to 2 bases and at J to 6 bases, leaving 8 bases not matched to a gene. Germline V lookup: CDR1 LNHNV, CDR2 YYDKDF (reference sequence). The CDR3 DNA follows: TGTGCCACCAGCAGACGTCCGGGACAGGGGGACCCCGGGGAGCTGTTTTTT. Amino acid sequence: CATSRRPGQGDPGELFF.

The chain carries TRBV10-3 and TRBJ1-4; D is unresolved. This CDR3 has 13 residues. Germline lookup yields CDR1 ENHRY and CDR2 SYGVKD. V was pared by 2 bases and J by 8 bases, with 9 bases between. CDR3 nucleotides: TGTGCCATCAGTGAGATCAGCAGGGAAAAACTGTTTTTT. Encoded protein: CAISEISREKLFF.

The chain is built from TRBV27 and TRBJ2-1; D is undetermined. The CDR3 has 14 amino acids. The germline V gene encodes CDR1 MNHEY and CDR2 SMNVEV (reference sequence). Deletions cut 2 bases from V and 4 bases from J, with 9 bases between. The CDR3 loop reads CASSLIGGYNEQFF. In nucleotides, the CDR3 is TGTGCCAGCAGTTTAATCGGCGGTTACAATGAGCAGTTCTTC.

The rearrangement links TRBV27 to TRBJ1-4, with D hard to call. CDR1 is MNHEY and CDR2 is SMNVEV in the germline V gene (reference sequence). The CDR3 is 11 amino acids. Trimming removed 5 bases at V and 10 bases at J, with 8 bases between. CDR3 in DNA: TGTGCCAGCAGTGCTTACGGAAAACTGTTTTTT. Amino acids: CASSAYGKLFF.

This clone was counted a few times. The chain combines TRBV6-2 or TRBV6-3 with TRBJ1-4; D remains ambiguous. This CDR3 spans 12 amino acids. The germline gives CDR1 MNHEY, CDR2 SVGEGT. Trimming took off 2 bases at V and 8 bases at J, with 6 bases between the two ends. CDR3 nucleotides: TGTGCCAGCAGTTACCCAATGGAAAAACTGTTTTTT. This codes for CASSYPMEKLFF.

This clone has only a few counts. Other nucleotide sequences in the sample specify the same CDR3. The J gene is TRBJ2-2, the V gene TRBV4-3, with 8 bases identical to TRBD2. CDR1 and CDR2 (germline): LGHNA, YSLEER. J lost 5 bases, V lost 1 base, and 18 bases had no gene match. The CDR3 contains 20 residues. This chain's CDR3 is CASSQGVYGTSWGGTGELFF. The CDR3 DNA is TGCGCCAGCAGCCAAGGGGTTTATGGGACTAGTTGGGGTGGGACCGGGGAGCTGTTTTTT.

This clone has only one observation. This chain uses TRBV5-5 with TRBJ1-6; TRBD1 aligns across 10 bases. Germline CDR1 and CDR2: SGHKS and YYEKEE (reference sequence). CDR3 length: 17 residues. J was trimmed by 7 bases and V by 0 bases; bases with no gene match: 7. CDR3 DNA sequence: TGTGCCAGCAGCTTGGCCGGGGGGACAGGGGTAAATTCACCCCTCCACTTT. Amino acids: CASSLAGGTGVNSPLHF.

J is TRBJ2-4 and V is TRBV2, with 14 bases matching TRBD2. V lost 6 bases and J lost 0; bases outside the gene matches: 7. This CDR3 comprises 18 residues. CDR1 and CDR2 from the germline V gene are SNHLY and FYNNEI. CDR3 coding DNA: TGTGCCAGCAGGCGACTAGCGGGAGGGCCTTTAGCCAAAAACATTCAGTACTTC. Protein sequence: CASRRLAGGPLAKNIQYF.

The CDR3 is CASSQYAQGEQFF. The CDR3 DNA reads as TGCGCCAGCAGCCAATATGCCCAGGGGGAGCAGTTCTTC. The chain carries TRBV4-3 and TRBJ2-1; maybe TRBD1 (6 bases). CDR1 and CDR2 (germline): LGHNA, YSLEER. V was cut by 2 bases and J by 10 bases, with 12 bases left in between. The CDR3 covers 13 residues.

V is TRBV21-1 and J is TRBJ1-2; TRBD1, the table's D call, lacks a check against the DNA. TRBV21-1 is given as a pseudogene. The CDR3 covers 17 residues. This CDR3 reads CASNLGTGGLLNYGYTF. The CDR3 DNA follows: TGTGCCAGCAATCTCGGAACAGGGGGATTGTTGAACTATGGCTACACCTTC.

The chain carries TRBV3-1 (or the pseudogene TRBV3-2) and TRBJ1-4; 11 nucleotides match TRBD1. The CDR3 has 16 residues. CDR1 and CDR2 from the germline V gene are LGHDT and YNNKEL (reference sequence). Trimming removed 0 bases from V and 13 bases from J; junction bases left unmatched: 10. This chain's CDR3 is CASSQERTGGEEGLFF. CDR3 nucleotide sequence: TGTGCCAGCAGCCAAGAGCGGACAGGGGGCGAGGAGGGACTGTTTTTT.

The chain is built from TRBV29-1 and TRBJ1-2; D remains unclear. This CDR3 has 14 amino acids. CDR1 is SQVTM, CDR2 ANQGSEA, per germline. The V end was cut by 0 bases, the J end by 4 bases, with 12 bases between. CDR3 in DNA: TGCAGCGTTGAAGATCTGGACTCGGGCTATGGCTACACCTTC. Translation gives CSVEDLDSGYGYTF. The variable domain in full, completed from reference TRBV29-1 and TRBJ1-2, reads SAVISQKPSRDICQRGTSLTIQCQVDSQVTMMFWYRQQPGQSLTLIATANQGSEATYESGFVIDKFPISRPNLTFSTLTVSNMSPEDSSIYLCSVEDLDSGYGYTFGSGTRLTVV.

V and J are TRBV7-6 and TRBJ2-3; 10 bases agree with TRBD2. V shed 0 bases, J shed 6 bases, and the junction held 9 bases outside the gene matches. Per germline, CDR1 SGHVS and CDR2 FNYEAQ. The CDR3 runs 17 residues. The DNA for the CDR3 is TGTGCCAGCAGCTTAGCCGCGGCTAGCGGGAGCCTGGATACGCAGTATTTT. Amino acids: CASSLAAASGSLDTQYF.

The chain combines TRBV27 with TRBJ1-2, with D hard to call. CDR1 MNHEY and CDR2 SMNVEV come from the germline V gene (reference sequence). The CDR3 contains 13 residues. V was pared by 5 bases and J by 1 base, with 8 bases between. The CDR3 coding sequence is TGTGCCAGCAGTACCGGGGTTAACTATGGCTACACCTTC. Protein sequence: CASSTGVNYGYTF.

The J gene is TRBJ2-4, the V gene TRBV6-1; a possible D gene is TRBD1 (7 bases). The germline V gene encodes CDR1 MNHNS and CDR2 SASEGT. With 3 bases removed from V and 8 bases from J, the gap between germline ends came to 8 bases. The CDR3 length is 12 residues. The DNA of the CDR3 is TGTGCCAGCAGTGACAGGGGGGACATTCAGTACTTC. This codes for CASSDRGDIQYF.

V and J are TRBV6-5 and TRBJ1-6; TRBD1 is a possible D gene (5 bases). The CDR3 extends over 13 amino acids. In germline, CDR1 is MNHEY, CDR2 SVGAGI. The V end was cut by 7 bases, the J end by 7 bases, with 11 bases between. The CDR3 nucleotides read TGTGCCAGCAAAGCACAGGAGAATTCACCCCTCCACTTT. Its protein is CASKAQENSPLHF.

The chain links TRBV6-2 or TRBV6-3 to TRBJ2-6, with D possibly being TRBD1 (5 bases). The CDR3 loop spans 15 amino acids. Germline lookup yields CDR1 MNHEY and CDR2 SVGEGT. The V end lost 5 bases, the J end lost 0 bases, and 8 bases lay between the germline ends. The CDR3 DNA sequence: TGTGCCAGCAGTCCCAGGGACTCTGGGGCCAACGTCCTGACTTTC. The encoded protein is CASSPRDSGANVLTF.

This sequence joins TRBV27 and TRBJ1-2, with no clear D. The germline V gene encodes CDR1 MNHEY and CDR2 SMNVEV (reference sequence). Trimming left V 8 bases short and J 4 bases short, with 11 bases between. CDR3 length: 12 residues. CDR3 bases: TGTGCCAGCTGGGAGGGTCCCTATGGCTACACCTTC. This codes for CASWEGPYGYTF.

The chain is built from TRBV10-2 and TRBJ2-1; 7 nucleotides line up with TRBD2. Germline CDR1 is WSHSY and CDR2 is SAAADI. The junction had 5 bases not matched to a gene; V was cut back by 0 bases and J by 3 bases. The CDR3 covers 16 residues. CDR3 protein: CASSESAGVGYNEQFF. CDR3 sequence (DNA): TGCGCCAGCAGTGAGTCTGCGGGAGTGGGCTACAATGAGCAGTTCTTC.

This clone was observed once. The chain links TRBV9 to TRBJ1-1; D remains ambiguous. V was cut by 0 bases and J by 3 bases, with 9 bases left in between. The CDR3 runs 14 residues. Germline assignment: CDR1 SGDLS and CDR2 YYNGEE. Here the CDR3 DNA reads TGTGCCAGCAGCGTAGGAGGGAGGGACACTGAAGCTTTCTTT. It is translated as CASSVGGRDTEAFF.

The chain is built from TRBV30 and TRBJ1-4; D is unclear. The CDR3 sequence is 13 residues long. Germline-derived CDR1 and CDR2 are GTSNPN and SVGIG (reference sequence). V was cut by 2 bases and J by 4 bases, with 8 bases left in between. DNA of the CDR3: TGTGCCTGGAGTTCAGGTTTTAATGAAAAACTGTTTTTT. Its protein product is CAWSSGFNEKLFF.

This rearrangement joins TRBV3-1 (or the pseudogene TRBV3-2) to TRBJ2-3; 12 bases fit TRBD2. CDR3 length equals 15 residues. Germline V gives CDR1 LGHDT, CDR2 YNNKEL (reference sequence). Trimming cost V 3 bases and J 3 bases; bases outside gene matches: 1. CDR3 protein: CASSQTSGGTDTQYF. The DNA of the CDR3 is TGTGCCAGCAGCCAGACTAGCGGGGGTACAGATACGCAGTATTTT.

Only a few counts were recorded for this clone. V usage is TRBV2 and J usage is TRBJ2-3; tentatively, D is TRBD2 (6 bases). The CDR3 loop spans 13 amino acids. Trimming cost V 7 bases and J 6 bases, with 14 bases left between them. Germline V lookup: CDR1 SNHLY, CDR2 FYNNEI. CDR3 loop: CASIEWGRDTQYF. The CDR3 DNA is TGTGCCAGCATCGAGTGGGGGAGGGATACGCAGTATTTT.

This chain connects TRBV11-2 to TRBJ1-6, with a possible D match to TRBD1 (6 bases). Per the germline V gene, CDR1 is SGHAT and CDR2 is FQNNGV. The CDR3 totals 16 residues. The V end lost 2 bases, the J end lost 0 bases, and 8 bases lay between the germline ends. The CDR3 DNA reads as TGTGCCAGCAGCTTAACAGGGAGCTCCTATAATTCACCCCTCCACTTT. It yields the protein CASSLTGSSYNSPLHF.

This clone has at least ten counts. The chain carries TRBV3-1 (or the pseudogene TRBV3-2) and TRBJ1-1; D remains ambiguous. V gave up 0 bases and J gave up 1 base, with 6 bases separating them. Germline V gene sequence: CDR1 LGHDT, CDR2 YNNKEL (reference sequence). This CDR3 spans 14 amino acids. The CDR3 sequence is CASSQEASNTEAFF. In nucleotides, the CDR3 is TGTGCCAGCAGCCAAGAAGCGTCGAACACTGAAGCTTTCTTT.

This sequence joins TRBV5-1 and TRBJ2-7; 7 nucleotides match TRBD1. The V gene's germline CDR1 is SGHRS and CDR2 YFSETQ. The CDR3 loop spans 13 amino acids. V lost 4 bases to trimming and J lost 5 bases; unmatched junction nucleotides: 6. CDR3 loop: CASSETGIHEQYF. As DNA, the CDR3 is TGCGCCAGCAGCGAGACAGGGATCCACGAGCAGTACTTC. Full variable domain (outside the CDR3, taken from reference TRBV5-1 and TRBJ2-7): KAGVTQTPRYLIKTRGQQVTLSCSPISGHRSVSWYQQTPGQGLQFLFEYFSETQRNKGNFPGRFSGRQFSNSRSEMNVSTLELGDSALYLCASSETGIHEQYFGPGTRLTVT.

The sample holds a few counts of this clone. The CDR3 sequence is CASSADRTYEQYF. Written as DNA, the CDR3 is TGTGCCAGCAGCGCGGACAGAACCTACGAGCAGTACTTC. The chain carries TRBV13 and TRBJ2-7; TRBD1 is a possible D gene (6 bases). The germline V and J ends were trimmed by 5 bases and 2 bases, with 10 bases remaining between them. Germline V gene data show CDR1 as PRHDT and CDR2 as FYEKMQ (reference sequence). CDR3 length: 13 amino acids.

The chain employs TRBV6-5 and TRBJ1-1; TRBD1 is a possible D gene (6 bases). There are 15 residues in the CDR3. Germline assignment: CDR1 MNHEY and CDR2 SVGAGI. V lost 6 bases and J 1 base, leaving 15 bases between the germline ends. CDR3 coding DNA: TGTGCCAGCAGCCCAGGACAGCTGACGAACACTGAAGCTTTCTTT. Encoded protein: CASSPGQLTNTEAFF.

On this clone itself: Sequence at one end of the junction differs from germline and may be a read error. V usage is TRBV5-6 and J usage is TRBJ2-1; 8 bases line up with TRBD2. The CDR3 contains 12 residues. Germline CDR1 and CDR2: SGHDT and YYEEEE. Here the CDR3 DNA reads TGTGCCAGCAGCTTCACCGGGACTAGACCCGTCTTC. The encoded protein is CASSFTGTRPVF.